This T cell receptor beta chain was sequenced in a study of T cell responses to AZD1222 COVID-19 vaccine. Study-wide results and caveats: The study found Spike-specific TCR breadth and depth rose after two AZD1222 doses. Repertoire collection took place solely once the T cell response had peaked.

To note about this clone: Antigen: not known.

The CDR3 spans 13 residues. Looked up from germline, CDR1 is LNHDA and CDR2 is SQIVND (reference sequence). V shed 3 bases and J shed 5 bases, with 10 bases lying between them. TCRdb's copy holds only in-frame clones and misses some; the assay was immunoSEQ multiplex PCR. The sample includes 120,000 or so clones, 85% to 90% of them seen just once. The material was peripheral blood, obtained on day 0 of AZD1222 vaccination. V usage is TRBV19 and J usage is TRBJ2-5; D is undetermined. The receptor's source is an adult in good health. CDR3 bases: TGTGCCAGTAGTATGATGGCAGAGGAGACCCAGTACTTC. Encoded protein: CASSMMAEETQYF.